The 28 T cell receptor beta chains below come from one sample, sequenced in a study of response to subunit inactivated influenza vaccine. Via MiXCR, TCRdb re-called the RT-PCR reads, giving one row per CDR3 protein. The sample yields about 540,000 distinct CDR3 sequences, under 25% seen once. The sample was also reused in another study, on T cells expressing NK-cell markers. Per that paper: Beta-chain TCR cDNA was generated via 5'RACE template switching with UMIs.

This material consisted of CD4+ T cells sorted from PBMCs, taken 11 to 12 days after vaccination. These receptors came from a man over 45 who received an inactivated influenza vaccine.

A few counts support this clonotype. V and J are TRBV5-1 and TRBJ2-3, with 11 bases matching TRBD2. The V segment lost 4 bases and the J segment 0 bases; nucleotides outside the gene matches: 10. This CDR3 has 18 amino acids. CDR1 and CDR2 from the germline V gene are SGHRS and YFSETQ. CDR3 coding DNA: TGCGCCAGCAGCAGTGGGACTAGCGGAAAACATAGCACAGATACGCAGTATTTT. Its translation: CASSSGTSGKHSTDTQYF.

This chain connects TRBV2 to TRBJ2-1, with a possible D match to TRBD2 (5 bases). Trimming took 3 bases from V and 4 from J, leaving 13 bases between them. The CDR3 extends over 15 amino acids. Per the germline V gene, CDR1 is SNHLY and CDR2 is FYNNEI. CDR3 amino acids: CASSDMGSGYNEQFF. Here the CDR3 DNA reads TGTGCCAGCAGTGATATGGGAAGCGGTTACAATGAGCAGTTCTTC.

This clonotype occurred a few times. The J gene is TRBJ1-6, the V gene TRBV20-1; maybe TRBD1 (5 bases). Germline V gene lookup returns CDR1 DFQATT and CDR2 SNEGSKA (reference sequence). V lost 2 bases to trimming and J lost 7 bases, with 9 bases between them. The CDR3 contains 13 residues. CDR3 nucleotide sequence: TGCAGTGCTAGACGCAGGGTCAATTCACCCCTCCACTTT. This sequence encodes CSARRRVNSPLHF.

V and J are TRBV5-1 and TRBJ2-1; 9 bases match TRBD1. This CDR3 contains 16 residues. J lost 1 base, V lost 3 bases, and 5 bases had no gene match. Germline values: CDR1 SGHRS, CDR2 YFSETQ. CDR3 in amino acids: CASSSGQGGSYNEQFF. As DNA, the CDR3 is TGCGCCAGCAGCTCGGGACAGGGCGGATCCTACAATGAGCAGTTCTTC.

This clonotype was recorded only once. The chain is built from TRBV7-2 and TRBJ1-3; no firm D call. V was pared by 7 bases and J by 7 bases, with 11 bases between. Germline V gene lookup returns CDR1 SGHTA and CDR2 FQGNSA. This CDR3 contains 12 residues. The CDR3 sequence is CASNPIRNTIYF. CDR3 nucleotide sequence: TGTGCCAGCAATCCTATACGCAACACCATATATTTT.

This clonotype has just a few counts. V gene TRBV7-8 combines with J gene TRBJ2-5; D is unclear. The CDR3 loop spans 12 amino acids. Germline V gene data show CDR1 as SGHVS and CDR2 as FQNEAQ. V was clipped by 6 bases and J by 4 bases, with 9 bases between them. As DNA, the CDR3 is TGTGCCAGCAGTCACGAACTAGAGACCCAGTACTTC. This encodes CASSHELETQYF. The whole variable domain, filled in from reference TRBV7-8 and TRBJ2-5, reads GAGVSQSPRYKVAKRGQDVALRCDPISGHVSLFWYQQALGQGPEFLTYFQNEAQLDKSGLPSDRFFAERPEGSVSTLKIQRTQQEDSAVYLCASSHELETQYFGPGTRLLVL.

This clonotype was found a few times. The V gene is TRBV6-2 or TRBV6-3, the J gene TRBJ2-5; TRBD1 matches 8 bases. Trimming at V came to 6 bases and at J to 5 bases, leaving 2 bases not matched to a gene. Germline lookup yields CDR1 MNHEY and CDR2 SVGEGT. The CDR3 has 12 residues. The CDR3 spells CASSRTGETQYF. CDR3 sequence (DNA): TGTGCCAGCAGCCGGACAGGGGAGACCCAGTACTTC.

This clonotype was seen a handful of times. The chain links TRBV10-3 to TRBJ1-5; no definite D call. Per the germline V gene, CDR1 is ENHRY and CDR2 is SYGVKD. V was shortened by 0 bases and J by 3 bases, with 9 bases between the two germline ends. This CDR3 has 15 amino acids. CDR3 protein: CAISESPGHNQPQHF. The CDR3 DNA is TGTGCCATCAGTGAGTCTCCAGGCCACAATCAGCCCCAGCATTTT.

This chain uses TRBV5-1 with TRBJ2-1, with D tentatively TRBD2 (5 bases). CDR3 size: 15 residues. Germline loops: CDR1 SGHRS, CDR2 YFSETQ. With 4 bases removed from V and 0 bases from J, the gap between germline ends came to 11 bases. The DNA of the CDR3 is TGCGCCAGCAGCCCAAGGACTCACTCCTACAATGAGCAGTTCTTC. It encodes CASSPRTHSYNEQFF.

Ten or more counts support this clonotype. The chain recombines TRBV27 with TRBJ1-5, with D perhaps matching TRBD1 (5 bases). The V end was cut by 3 bases, the J end by 0 bases, with 15 bases between. The CDR3 extends over 17 amino acids. Germline CDR1 MNHEY, CDR2 SMNVEV (reference sequence). This CDR3 is CASSLIGGGDSNQPQHF. Written as DNA, the CDR3 is TGTGCCAGCAGTTTGATCGGCGGGGGTGATAGCAATCAGCCCCAGCATTTT.

The V and J genes are TRBV6-1 and TRBJ1-2, with D possibly matching TRBD1 (5 bases). Trimming removed 7 bases at V and 4 bases at J, with 19 bases between. Germline V CDR1 and CDR2: MNHNS, SASEGT. The CDR3 has 15 residues. DNA for the CDR3: TGTGCCAGCACCCGAACCAGGGACCCTTCCTATGGCTACACCTTC. Its translation is CASTRTRDPSYGYTF.

The gene calls are TRBV29-1 and TRBJ2-1, with 9 nucleotides matching TRBD2. The CDR3 length is 15 residues. The germline V gene encodes CDR1 SQVTM and CDR2 ANQGSEA. Trimming removed 6 bases from V and 4 bases from J; junction bases left unmatched: 10. Here the CDR3 reads CSVRGGLAGYNEQFF. Written as DNA, the CDR3 is TGCAGCGTGCGGGGGGGGCTAGCGGGTTACAATGAGCAGTTCTTC.

The V gene is TRBV5-1, the J gene TRBJ2-2, with no clear D. CDR1 is SGHRS, CDR2 YFSETQ, per germline. Between the trimmed V and J ends, which lost 4 bases and 3 bases, there was a span of 13 bases. The CDR3 extends over 15 amino acids. The CDR3 DNA reads TGCGCCAGCAGCCCCCGGACCCTTTACACCGGGGAGCTGTTTTTT. This encodes CASSPRTLYTGELFF.

The chain has TRBV20-1 and TRBJ1-1, with TRBD1 as a possible D gene (6 bases). V was pared by 6 bases and J by 0 bases, with 17 bases between. Germline V gene sequence: CDR1 DFQATT, CDR2 SNEGSKA (reference sequence). The CDR3 length is 15 residues. The chain's CDR3 is CSARQDGAMNTEAFF. As DNA, the CDR3 is TGCAGTGCCCGACAGGATGGGGCCATGAACACTGAAGCTTTCTTT.

The chain uses TRBV5-1 and TRBJ1-6; D perhaps matches TRBD1 (5 bases). Trimming took 4 bases from V and 9 from J, leaving 11 bases between them. This CDR3 comprises 13 residues. Germline CDR1 and CDR2: SGHRS and YFSETQ. The DNA for the CDR3 is TGCGCCAGCAGCGTAGACAGCTTTTCACCCCTCCACTTT. Its protein is CASSVDSFSPLHF.

This chain connects TRBV20-1 to TRBJ2-7; TRBD2 matches 8 bases. The CDR3 is 11 amino acids. The germline V gene encodes CDR1 DFQATT and CDR2 SNEGSKA (reference sequence). Trimming took 8 bases from V and 3 from J; bases not matched to a gene: 3. CDR3 loop: CSQRGGYEQYF. The CDR3, as DNA: TGCAGTCAACGGGGGGGCTACGAGCAGTACTTC.

V is TRBV7-9 and J is TRBJ1-1; no clear D gene. Germline loops: CDR1 SEHNR, CDR2 FQNEAQ (reference sequence). The CDR3 contains 12 residues. V was clipped by 10 bases and J by 2 bases, with 11 bases between them. CDR3 loop: CATSTSNTEAFF. The CDR3 nucleotides are TGTGCCACTTCGACAAGCAACACTGAAGCTTTCTTT.

The chain links TRBV11-2 to TRBJ2-5; no definite D call. This CDR3 spans 12 amino acids. Per the germline V gene, CDR1 is SGHAT and CDR2 is FQNNGV. V lost 2 bases, J lost 5 bases, and 6 bases lay in between. CDR3 nucleotides: TGTGCCAGCAGCTTATCACTTGAGACCCAGTACTTC. The encoded protein is CASSLSLETQYF.

This clonotype has a handful of counts. The chain employs TRBV29-1 and TRBJ2-3; D is undetermined. This CDR3 spans 13 amino acids. Trimming took off 4 bases at V and 0 bases at J, with 8 bases between the two ends. Looked up from germline, CDR1 is SQVTM and CDR2 is ANQGSEA. The CDR3 DNA reads as TGCAGCGTTGGTGATACTAGCACAGATACGCAGTATTTT. Translation gives CSVGDTSTDTQYF.

This clonotype occurred a few times. Here the CDR3 reads CSARTGQRLEETQYF. Here the CDR3 DNA reads TGCAGTGCTAGAACGGGACAGAGGCTGGAAGAGACCCAGTACTTC. V usage is TRBV20-1 and J usage is TRBJ2-5; TRBD1 matches at 7 bases. V lost 2 bases and J lost 3; bases outside the gene matches: 9. Looked up from germline, CDR1 is DFQATT and CDR2 is SNEGSKA (reference sequence). The CDR3 runs 15 residues.

This clonotype came up many times. This chain connects TRBV5-1 to TRBJ2-2; 9 bases agree with TRBD2. Germline loops: CDR1 SGHRS, CDR2 YFSETQ. CDR3 length equals 16 residues. The ends lost 3 bases at V and 4 bases at J; junction bases unmatched: 7. In DNA, the CDR3 is TGCGCCAGCAGCTCCGGGACTAGCACGTCCACCGGGGAGCTGTTTTTT. Translating it yields CASSSGTSTSTGELFF.

This rearrangement joins TRBV7-9 to TRBJ1-1; 8 nucleotides match TRBD1. The V and J ends lost 8 bases and 2 bases, in that order; junction bases with no gene match: 16. CDR1 and CDR2 from the germline V gene are SEHNR and FQNEAQ (reference sequence). The CDR3 spans 17 residues. Written as DNA, the CDR3 is TGTGCCAGCTTTCGGACGGGGGCCCCAGGGGGCAACACTGAAGCTTTCTTT. It specifies CASFRTGAPGGNTEAFF.

This clonotype was seen more than once but under ten times. The V and J genes are TRBV20-1 and TRBJ2-5; D is possibly TRBD2 (6 bases). The germline gives CDR1 DFQATT, CDR2 SNEGSKA (reference sequence). Trimming removed 5 bases at V and 0 bases at J, with 16 bases between. The length of the CDR3 is 15 residues. The CDR3 reads CSAHGGDPYQETQYF. Here the CDR3 DNA reads TGCAGTGCTCACGGAGGGGACCCGTACCAAGAGACCCAGTACTTC.

The chain links TRBV4-2 to TRBJ2-2; possibly TRBD1 or TRBD2 for D (6 bases each). Between the trimmed V and J ends, which lost 1 base and 7 bases, there was a span of 13 bases. The CDR3 length is 15 residues. The germline CDR1 and CDR2 sequences are LGHNA and YNFKEQ. CDR3 nucleotides: TGTGCCAGCAGCCAAGGGGGGGCATTTGACGGGGAGCTGTTTTTT. The encoded protein is CASSQGGAFDGELFF.

The chain couples TRBV19 to TRBJ2-4; a possible D gene is TRBD1 (6 bases). The germline gives CDR1 LNHDA, CDR2 SQIVND (reference sequence). CDR3 length: 13 amino acids. V shed 4 bases and J shed 6 bases, with 10 bases lying between them. The DNA for the CDR3 is TGTGCCAGTAGTACGGGACACGGAAACATTCAGTACTTC. It encodes CASSTGHGNIQYF.

At least ten counts were recorded for this clonotype. The genes are TRBV5-1 and TRBJ1-1; D unresolved. This CDR3 contains 15 residues. Germline V gives CDR1 SGHRS, CDR2 YFSETQ. V lost 0 bases, J lost 1 base, and 10 bases lay in between. This chain's CDR3 is CASSLEGSSNTEAFF. The CDR3, as DNA: TGCGCCAGCAGCTTGGAAGGGAGCTCGAACACTGAAGCTTTCTTT.

This clonotype appeared a few times. This chain joins TRBV6-1 and TRBJ2-3; possible D gene TRBD2, 6 bases. CDR3 length: 16 residues. Trimming shortened V by 4 bases and J by 0 bases, and 14 bases separated the two germline ends. Germline V lookup: CDR1 MNHNS, CDR2 SASEGT. The CDR3 DNA follows: TGTGCCAGCAGTGGCGGGACGCACTCTAGCACAGATACGCAGTATTTT. Translated: CASSGGTHSSTDTQYF.

This chain links TRBV3-1 with TRBJ1-5; D is ambiguous. CDR1 and CDR2 from the germline V gene are LGHDT and YNNKEL (reference sequence). Trimming shortened V by 1 base and J by 5 bases, and 9 bases separated the two germline ends. This CDR3 is 14 amino acids long. CDR3 DNA: TGTGCCAGCAGCCAAGCCGGGATCGATCAGCCCCAGCATTTT. Protein: CASSQAGIDQPQHF.